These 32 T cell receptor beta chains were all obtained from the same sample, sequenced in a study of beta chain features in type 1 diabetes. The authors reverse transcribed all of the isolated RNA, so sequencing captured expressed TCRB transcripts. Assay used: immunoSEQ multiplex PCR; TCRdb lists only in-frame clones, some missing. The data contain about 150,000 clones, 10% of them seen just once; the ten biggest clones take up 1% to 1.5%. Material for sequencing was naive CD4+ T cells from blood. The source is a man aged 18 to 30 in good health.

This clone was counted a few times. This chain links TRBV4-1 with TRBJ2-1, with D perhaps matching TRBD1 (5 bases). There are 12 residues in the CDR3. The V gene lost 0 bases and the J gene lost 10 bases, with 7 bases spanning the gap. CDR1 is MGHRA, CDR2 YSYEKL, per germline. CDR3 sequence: CASSQEWTEQFF. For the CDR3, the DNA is TGCGCCAGCAGCCAAGAATGGACAGAGCAGTTCTTC.

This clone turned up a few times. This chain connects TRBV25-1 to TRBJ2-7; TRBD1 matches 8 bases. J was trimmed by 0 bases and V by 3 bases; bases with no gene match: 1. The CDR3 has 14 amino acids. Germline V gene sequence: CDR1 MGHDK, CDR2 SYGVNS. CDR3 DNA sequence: TGTGCCAGCAGTGACGACAGGGGCTCCTACGAGCAGTACTTC. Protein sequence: CASSDDRGSYEQYF.

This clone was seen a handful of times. DNA of the CDR3: TGCGCCAGCCGGGGGAAGCGGTACTTC. As protein: CASRGKRYF. The rearrangement uses TRBV23-1 and TRBJ2-7, with D possibly being TRBD2 (6 bases). Being an ORF, TRBV23-1 has a function that is uncertain. The CDR3 has 9 amino acids. V gave up 8 bases and J gave up 12 bases, with 11 bases separating them.

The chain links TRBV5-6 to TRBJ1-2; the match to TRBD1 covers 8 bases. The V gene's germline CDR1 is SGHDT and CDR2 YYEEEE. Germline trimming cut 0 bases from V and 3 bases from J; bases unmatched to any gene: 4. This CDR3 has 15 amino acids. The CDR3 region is CASSLGAGGYYGYTF. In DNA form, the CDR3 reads TGTGCCAGCAGCTTGGGTGCAGGGGGCTACTATGGCTACACCTTC.

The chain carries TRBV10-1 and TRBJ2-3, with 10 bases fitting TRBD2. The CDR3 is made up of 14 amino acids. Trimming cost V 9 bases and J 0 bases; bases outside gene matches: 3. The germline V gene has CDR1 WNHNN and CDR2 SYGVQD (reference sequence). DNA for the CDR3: TGCGCCAGTGGAGCGGGGGGGAGCACAGATACGCAGTATTTT. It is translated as CASGAGGSTDTQYF.

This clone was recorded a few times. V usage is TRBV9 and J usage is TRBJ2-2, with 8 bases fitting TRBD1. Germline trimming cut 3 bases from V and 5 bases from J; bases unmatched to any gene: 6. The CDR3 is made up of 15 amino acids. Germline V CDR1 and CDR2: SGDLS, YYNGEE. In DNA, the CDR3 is TGTGCCAGCAGCGACCGGGACAGGTTGACCGGGGAGCTGTTTTTT. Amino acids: CASSDRDRLTGELFF.

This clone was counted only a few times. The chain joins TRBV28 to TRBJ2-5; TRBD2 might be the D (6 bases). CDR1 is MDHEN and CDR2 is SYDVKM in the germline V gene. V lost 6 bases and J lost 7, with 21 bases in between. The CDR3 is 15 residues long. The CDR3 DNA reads TGTGCCAGCAGCCTAGCGTTGGGGCCCCGGGGGACCCAGTACTTC. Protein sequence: CASSLALGPRGTQYF. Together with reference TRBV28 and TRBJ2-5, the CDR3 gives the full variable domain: DVKVTQSSRYLVKRTGEKVFLECVQDMDHENMFWYRQDPGLGLRLIYFSYDVKMKEKGDIPEGYSVSREKKERFSLILESASTNQTSMYLCASSLALGPRGTQYFGPGTRLLVL.

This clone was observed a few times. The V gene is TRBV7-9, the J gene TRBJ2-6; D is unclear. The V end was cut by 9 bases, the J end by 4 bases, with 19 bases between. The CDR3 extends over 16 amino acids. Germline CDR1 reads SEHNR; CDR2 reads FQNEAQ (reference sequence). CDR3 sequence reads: CASPPRGVTGANVLTF. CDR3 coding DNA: TGTGCCAGTCCCCCCCGCGGCGTAACCGGGGCCAACGTCCTGACTTTC.

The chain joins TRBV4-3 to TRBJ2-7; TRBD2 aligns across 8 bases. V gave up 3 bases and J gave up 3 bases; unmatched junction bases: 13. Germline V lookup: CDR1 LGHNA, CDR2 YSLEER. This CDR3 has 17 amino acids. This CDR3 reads CASSHRGGGTSRYEQYF. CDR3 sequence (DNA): TGCGCCAGCAGCCATCGTGGCGGGGGGACTTCCCGCTACGAGCAGTACTTC.

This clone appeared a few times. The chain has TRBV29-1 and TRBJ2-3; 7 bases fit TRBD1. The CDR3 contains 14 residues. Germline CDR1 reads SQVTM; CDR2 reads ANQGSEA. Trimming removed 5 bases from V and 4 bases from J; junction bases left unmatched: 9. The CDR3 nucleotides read TGCAGCGTTCTGGACGGCGACAGGGCAGATACGCAGTATTTT. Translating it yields CSVLDGDRADTQYF.

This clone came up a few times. The CDR3 spells CASSLDLVNTEAFF. CDR3 nucleotides: TGTGCCAGCAGCTTAGATCTCGTCAACACTGAAGCTTTCTTT. The V and J genes are TRBV7-9 and TRBJ1-1; D is unclear. This CDR3 spans 14 amino acids. V lost 1 base, J lost 2 bases, and 8 bases lay in between. The V gene's germline CDR1 is SEHNR and CDR2 FQNEAQ (reference sequence).

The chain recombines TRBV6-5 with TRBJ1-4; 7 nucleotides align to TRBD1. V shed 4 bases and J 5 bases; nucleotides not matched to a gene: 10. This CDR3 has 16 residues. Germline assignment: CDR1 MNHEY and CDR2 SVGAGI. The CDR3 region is CASSSFAGTENEKLFF. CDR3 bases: TGTGCCAGCAGTTCTTTTGCCGGGACAGAAAATGAAAAACTGTTTTTT.

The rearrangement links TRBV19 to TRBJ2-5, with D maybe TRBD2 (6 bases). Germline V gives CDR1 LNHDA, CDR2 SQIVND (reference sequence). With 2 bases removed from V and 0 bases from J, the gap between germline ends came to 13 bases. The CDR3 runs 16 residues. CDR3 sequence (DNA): TGTGCCAGTAGTATAACGCGGGGACGGTACCAAGAGACCCAGTACTTC. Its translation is CASSITRGRYQETQYF.

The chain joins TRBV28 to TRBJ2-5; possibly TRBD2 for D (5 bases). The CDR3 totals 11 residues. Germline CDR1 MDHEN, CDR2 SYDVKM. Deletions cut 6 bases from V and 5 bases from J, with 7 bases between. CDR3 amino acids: CASSRGETQYF. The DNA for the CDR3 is TGTGCCAGCAGCCGAGGGGAGACCCAGTACTTC.

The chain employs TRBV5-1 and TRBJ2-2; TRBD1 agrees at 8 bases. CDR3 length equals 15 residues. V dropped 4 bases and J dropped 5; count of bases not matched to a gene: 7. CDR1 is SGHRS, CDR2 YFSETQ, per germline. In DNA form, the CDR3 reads TGCGCCAGCAGCGACGGACAGGGAAGGACCGGGGAGCTGTTTTTT. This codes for CASSDGQGRTGELFF.

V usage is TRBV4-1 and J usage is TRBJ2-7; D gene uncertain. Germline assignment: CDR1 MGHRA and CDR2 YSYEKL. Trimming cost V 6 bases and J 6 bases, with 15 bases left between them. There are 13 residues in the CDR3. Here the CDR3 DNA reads TGCGCCAGCAGTCATCTTCGGGTCCTCGAGCAGTACTTC. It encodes CASSHLRVLEQYF.

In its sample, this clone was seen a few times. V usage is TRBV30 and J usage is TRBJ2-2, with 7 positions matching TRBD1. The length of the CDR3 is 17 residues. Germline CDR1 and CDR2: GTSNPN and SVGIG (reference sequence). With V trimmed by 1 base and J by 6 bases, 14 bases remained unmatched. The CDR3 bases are TGTGCCTGGAGTGAGGGGTGGGACAGATACCTTCCCGGGGAGCTGTTTTTT. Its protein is CAWSEGWDRYLPGELFF. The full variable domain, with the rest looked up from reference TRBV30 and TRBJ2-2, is SQTIHQWPATLVQPVGSPLSLECTVEGTSNPNLYWYRQAAGRGLQLLFYSVGIGQISSEVPQNLSASRPQDRQFILSSKKLLLSDSGFYLCAWSEGWDRYLPGELFFGEGSRLTVL.

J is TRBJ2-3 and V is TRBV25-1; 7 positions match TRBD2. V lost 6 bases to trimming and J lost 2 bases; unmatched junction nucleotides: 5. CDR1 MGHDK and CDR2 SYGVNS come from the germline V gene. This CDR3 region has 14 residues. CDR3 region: CASSREAYTDTQYF. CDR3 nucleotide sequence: TGTGCCAGCAGCCGGGAGGCATACACAGATACGCAGTATTTT.

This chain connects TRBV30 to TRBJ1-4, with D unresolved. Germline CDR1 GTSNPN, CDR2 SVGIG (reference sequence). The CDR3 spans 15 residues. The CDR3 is CAGLGRSGTNEKLFF. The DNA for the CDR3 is TGTGCTGGCCTCGGAAGGTCCGGGACTAATGAAAAACTGTTTTTT.

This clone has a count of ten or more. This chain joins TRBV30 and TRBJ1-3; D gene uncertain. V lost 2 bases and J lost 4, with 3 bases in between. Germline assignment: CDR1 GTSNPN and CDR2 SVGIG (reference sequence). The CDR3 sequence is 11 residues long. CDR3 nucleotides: TGTGCCTGGAGTCCAGGAAACACCATATATTTT. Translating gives CAWSPGNTIYF.

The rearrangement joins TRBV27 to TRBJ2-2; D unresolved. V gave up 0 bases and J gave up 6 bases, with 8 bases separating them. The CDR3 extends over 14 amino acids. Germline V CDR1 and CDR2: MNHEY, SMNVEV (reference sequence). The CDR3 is CASSLSGIPGELFF. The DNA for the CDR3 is TGTGCCAGCAGTTTATCGGGCATCCCCGGGGAGCTGTTTTTT.

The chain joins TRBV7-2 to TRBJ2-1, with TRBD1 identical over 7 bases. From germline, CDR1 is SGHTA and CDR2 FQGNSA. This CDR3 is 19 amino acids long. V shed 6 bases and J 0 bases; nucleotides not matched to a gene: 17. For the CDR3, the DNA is TGTGCCAGCAGAGCAATGGGACAGCCTGGGCAGAGCTCCTACAATGAGCAGTTCTTC. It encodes CASRAMGQPGQSSYNEQFF.

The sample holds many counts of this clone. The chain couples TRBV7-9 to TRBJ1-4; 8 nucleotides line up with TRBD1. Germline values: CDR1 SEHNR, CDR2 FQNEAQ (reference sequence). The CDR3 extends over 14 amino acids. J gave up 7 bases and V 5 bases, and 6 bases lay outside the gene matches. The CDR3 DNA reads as TGTGCCAGCAGCAAAGACAGGGGCTCTGAAAAACTGTTTTTT. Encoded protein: CASSKDRGSEKLFF.

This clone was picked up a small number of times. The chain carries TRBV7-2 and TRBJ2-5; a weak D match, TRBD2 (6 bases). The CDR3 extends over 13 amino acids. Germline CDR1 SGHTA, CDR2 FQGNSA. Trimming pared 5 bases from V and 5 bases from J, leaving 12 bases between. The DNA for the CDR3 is TGTGCCAGCAGCCCGGGACTTTGCGAGACCCAGTACTTC. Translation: CASSPGLCETQYF.

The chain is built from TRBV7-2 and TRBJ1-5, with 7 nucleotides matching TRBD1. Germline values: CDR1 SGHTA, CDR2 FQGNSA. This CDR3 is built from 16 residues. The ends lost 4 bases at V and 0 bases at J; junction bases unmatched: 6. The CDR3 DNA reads TGTGCCAGCAGCTCTACAGGGGATCCTAGCAATCAGCCCCAGCATTTT. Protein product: CASSSTGDPSNQPQHF.

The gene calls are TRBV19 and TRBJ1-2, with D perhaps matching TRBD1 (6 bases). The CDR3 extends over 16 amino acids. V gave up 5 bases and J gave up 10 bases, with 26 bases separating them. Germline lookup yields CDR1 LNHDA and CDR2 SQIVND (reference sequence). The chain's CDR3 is CASSYSMGHRAIAYTF. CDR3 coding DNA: TGTGCCAGTAGTTACAGTATGGGACACCGAGCTATTGCCTACACCTTC.

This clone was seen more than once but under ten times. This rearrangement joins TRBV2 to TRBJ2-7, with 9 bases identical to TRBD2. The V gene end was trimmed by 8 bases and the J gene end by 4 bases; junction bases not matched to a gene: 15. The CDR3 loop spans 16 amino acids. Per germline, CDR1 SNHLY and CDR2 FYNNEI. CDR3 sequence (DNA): TGTGCCAGCTCTTCAAGGCTAGCGGGGCTAATGTACGAGCAGTACTTC. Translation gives CASSSRLAGLMYEQYF.

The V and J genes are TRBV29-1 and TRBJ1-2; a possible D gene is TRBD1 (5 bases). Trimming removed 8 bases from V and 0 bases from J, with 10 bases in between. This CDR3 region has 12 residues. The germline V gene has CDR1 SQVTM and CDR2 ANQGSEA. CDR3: CSLGGANYGYTF. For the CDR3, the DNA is TGCAGCCTGGGGGGGGCTAACTATGGCTACACCTTC.

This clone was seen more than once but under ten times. Written as DNA, the CDR3 is TGTGCCAGCAGCTCGACAGGGAGCTCCTACGAGCAGTACTTC. It is translated as CASSSTGSSYEQYF. V gene TRBV7-8 combines with J gene TRBJ2-7, with 7 bases matching TRBD1. Germline CDR1 is SGHVS and CDR2 is FQNEAQ. The junction had 3 bases not matched to a gene; V was cut back by 4 bases and J by 0 bases. The CDR3 is 14 amino acids.

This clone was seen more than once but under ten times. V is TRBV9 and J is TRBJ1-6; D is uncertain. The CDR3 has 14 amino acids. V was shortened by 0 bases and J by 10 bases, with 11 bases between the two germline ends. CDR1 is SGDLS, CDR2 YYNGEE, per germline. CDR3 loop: CASSVGRGFSPLHF. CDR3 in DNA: TGTGCCAGCAGCGTAGGGCGGGGATTCTCACCCCTCCACTTT.

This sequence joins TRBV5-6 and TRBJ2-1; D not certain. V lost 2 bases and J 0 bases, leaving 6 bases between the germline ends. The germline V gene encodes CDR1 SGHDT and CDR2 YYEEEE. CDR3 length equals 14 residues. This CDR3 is CASSFYSSYNEQFF. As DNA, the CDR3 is TGTGCCAGCAGCTTCTACAGCTCCTACAATGAGCAGTTCTTC.

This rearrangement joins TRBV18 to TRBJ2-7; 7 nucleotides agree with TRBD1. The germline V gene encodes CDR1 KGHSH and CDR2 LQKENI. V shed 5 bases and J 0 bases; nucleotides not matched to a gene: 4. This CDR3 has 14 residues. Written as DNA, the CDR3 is TGTGCCAGCTCAAACGGACAGGACTCCTACGAGCAGTACTTC. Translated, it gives CASSNGQDSYEQYF.